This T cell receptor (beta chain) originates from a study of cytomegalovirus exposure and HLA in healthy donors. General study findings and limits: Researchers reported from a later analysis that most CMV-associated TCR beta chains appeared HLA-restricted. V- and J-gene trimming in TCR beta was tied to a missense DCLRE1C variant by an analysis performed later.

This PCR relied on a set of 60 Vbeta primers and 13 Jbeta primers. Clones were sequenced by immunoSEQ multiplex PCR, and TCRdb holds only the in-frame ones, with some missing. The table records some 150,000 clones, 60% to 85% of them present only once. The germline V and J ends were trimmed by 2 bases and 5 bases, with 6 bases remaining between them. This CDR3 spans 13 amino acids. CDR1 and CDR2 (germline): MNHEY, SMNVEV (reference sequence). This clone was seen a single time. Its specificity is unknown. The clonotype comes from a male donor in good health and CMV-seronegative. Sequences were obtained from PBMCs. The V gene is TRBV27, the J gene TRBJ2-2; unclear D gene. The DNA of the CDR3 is TGTGCCAGCAGTTTACGGGTAACCGGGGAGCTGTTTTTT. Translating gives CASSLRVTGELFF.